The next 30 T cell receptor beta chains were all read from a single sample in a study of cytomegalovirus exposure and HLA in healthy donors. Amplification used 60 Vbeta primers and 13 Jbeta primers. Data came from immunoSEQ multiplex PCR; TCRdb stores just in-frame clones and leaves some out. The profile shows 110,000 or so clones, about 61% of them singletons. What was sequenced was PBMCs. Every receptor here comes from a young man in good health and CMV-seropositive.

This clone appeared once. The rearrangement joins TRBV2 to TRBJ1-1; no clear D gene. Trimming cost V 4 bases and J 0 bases, with 18 bases left between them. In germline, CDR1 is SNHLY, CDR2 FYNNEI. This CDR3 has 17 amino acids. Here the CDR3 reads CASSGPLRQALNTEAFF. DNA of the CDR3: TGTGCCAGCAGTGGGCCCCTAAGACAAGCCCTGAACACTGAAGCTTTCTTT.

The chain links TRBV5-1 to TRBJ2-1; 7 bases align to TRBD1. The CDR3 length is 14 residues. Germline-derived CDR1 and CDR2 are SGHRS and YFSETQ. The ends lost 4 bases at V and 3 bases at J; junction bases unmatched: 4. CDR3 nucleotides: TGCGCCAGCAGCGCCGGGACAGTCTACAATGAGCAGTTCTTC. Protein sequence: CASSAGTVYNEQFF.

V gene TRBV6-6 combines with J gene TRBJ2-4; D perhaps matches TRBD2 (5 bases). Looked up from germline, CDR1 is MNHNY and CDR2 is SVGAGI (reference sequence). The CDR3 loop spans 15 amino acids. Trimming left V 6 bases short and J 0 bases short, with 12 bases between. As DNA, the CDR3 is TGTGCCAGCAGGGCGGGCGGCGTAGCCAAAAACATTCAGTACTTC. Translated, it gives CASRAGGVAKNIQYF.

This chain links TRBV11-2 with TRBJ2-7; D remains unclear. V was pared by 1 base and J by 0 bases, with 7 bases between. Germline V lookup: CDR1 SGHAT, CDR2 FQNNGV. This CDR3 has 14 residues. The CDR3 spells CASSLGAPSYEQYF. CDR3 nucleotides: TGTGCCAGCAGCTTAGGCGCACCCTCCTACGAGCAGTACTTC.

This clone is a singleton in its sample. The chain carries TRBV28 and TRBJ2-3, with 12 bases fitting TRBD2. V lost 5 bases to trimming and J lost 6 bases; unmatched junction nucleotides: 9. Germline loops: CDR1 MDHEN, CDR2 SYDVKM. The CDR3 has 16 amino acids. As DNA, the CDR3 is TGTGCCAGCAGTAGCCTAGCGGGGGGGCCGAGGGATACGCAGTATTTT. Translation gives CASSSLAGGPRDTQYF. Together with reference TRBV28 and TRBJ2-3, the CDR3 gives the full variable domain: DVKVTQSSRYLVKRTGEKVFLECVQDMDHENMFWYRQDPGLGLRLIYFSYDVKMKEKGDIPEGYSVSREKKERFSLILESASTNQTSMYLCASSSLAGGPRDTQYFGPGTRLTVL.

This clone was counted only a few times. V and J are TRBV27 and TRBJ1-1; perhaps TRBD1 as D (5 bases). The V gene's germline CDR1 is MNHEY and CDR2 SMNVEV (reference sequence). V lost 5 bases to trimming and J lost 1 base, with 11 bases between them. The CDR3 spans 14 residues. CDR3 region: CASSPGLENTEAFF. In DNA form, the CDR3 reads TGTGCCAGCAGTCCAGGGTTGGAGAACACTGAAGCTTTCTTT.

This clone was detected a few times. V usage is TRBV10-3 and J usage is TRBJ2-5; possible D gene TRBD1, 5 bases. Germline V gene data show CDR1 as ENHRY and CDR2 as SYGVKD. Trimming shortened V by 3 bases and J by 3 bases, and 5 bases separated the two germline ends. This CDR3 has 12 amino acids. This CDR3 is CAISDREETQYF. CDR3 coding DNA: TGTGCCATCAGTGACAGGGAAGAGACCCAGTACTTC.

The V gene is TRBV6-4, the J gene TRBJ2-2, with TRBD1 as a possible D gene (6 bases). The ends were cut back, 5 bases at V and 2 bases at J, with 15 bases in the middle. CDR3 length: 16 residues. Germline CDR1 is MRHNA and CDR2 is SNTAGT. This CDR3 is CASSRGIRANTGELFF. The DNA for the CDR3 is TGTGCCAGCAGTAGGGGGATTCGAGCAAACACCGGGGAGCTGTTTTTT.

This clone was recorded once. The J gene is TRBJ2-1, the V gene TRBV14, with 7 nucleotides matching TRBD2. From germline, CDR1 is SGHDN and CDR2 FVKESK. V was pared by 1 base and J by 5 bases, with 2 bases of the junction left unmatched. The CDR3 contains 14 residues. The CDR3 coding sequence is TGTGCCAGCAGCCAAGCCGGGACTAACAATGAGCAGTTCTTC. Its translation is CASSQAGTNNEQFF.

To note about this clone: The same CDR3 can be traced to other DNA sequences in this sample. The J gene is TRBJ2-7, the V gene TRBV4-2; the D is unclear. Per germline, CDR1 LGHNA and CDR2 YNFKEQ. This CDR3 is built from 14 residues. V lost 2 bases and J 6 bases, leaving 14 bases between the germline ends. CDR3 in amino acids: CASSQTRNAGEQYV. CDR3 bases: TGTGCCAGCAGCCAAACCCGTAACGCAGGCGAGCAGTACGTC.

This clone has a handful of counts. The J gene is TRBJ2-7, the V gene TRBV7-6, with 7 bases identical to TRBD1. Germline V gene data show CDR1 as SGHVS and CDR2 as FNYEAQ. This CDR3 has 15 amino acids. V trimming: 4 bases; J trimming: 2 bases; junction bases outside the gene matches: 8. Written as DNA, the CDR3 is TGTGCCAGCAGCTCCCGGCGAGGGGGCACCTACGAGCAGTACTTC. Protein product: CASSSRRGGTYEQYF.

This clone came up a few times. This rearrangement joins TRBV28 to TRBJ1-5, with 9 positions matching TRBD1. The ends lost 5 bases at V and 0 bases at J; junction bases unmatched: 2. The CDR3 is 15 amino acids. Per germline, CDR1 MDHEN and CDR2 SYDVKM. The CDR3 sequence is CASSGGQGSNQPQHF. CDR3 sequence (DNA): TGTGCCAGCAGTGGGGGACAGGGTAGCAATCAGCCCCAGCATTTT.

The chain recombines TRBV19 with TRBJ1-5; D not certain. This CDR3 spans 15 amino acids. The germline V gene encodes CDR1 LNHDA and CDR2 SQIVND (reference sequence). Trimming took 10 bases from V and 3 from J, leaving 19 bases between them. CDR3 protein: CATLKRAHPNQPQHF. The CDR3 DNA is TGTGCCACGCTCAAACGAGCCCACCCCAATCAGCCCCAGCATTTT. The entire variable domain, with the rest obtained from reference TRBV19 and TRBJ1-5, is as follows: DGGITQSPKYLFRKEGQNVTLSCEQNLNHDAMYWYRQDPGQGLRLIYYSQIVNDFQKGDIAEGYSVSREKKESFPLTVTSAQKNPTAFYLCATLKRAHPNQPQHFGDGTRLSIL.

This clone showed up just once. The rearrangement joins TRBV11-3 to TRBJ2-5; 7 nucleotides line up with TRBD1. Germline loops: CDR1 SGHNT, CDR2 YENEEA. The CDR3 length is 14 residues. V trimming: 5 bases; J trimming: 1 base; junction bases outside the gene matches: 4. CDR3: CASSTTGLQETQYF. DNA of the CDR3: TGTGCCAGCAGCACGACAGGGCTCCAAGAGACCCAGTACTTC.

V is TRBV5-1 and J is TRBJ2-1; D ambiguous. CDR3 length: 17 amino acids. The V and J ends lost 0 bases and 1 base respectively, with 14 bases between them. In germline, CDR1 is SGHRS, CDR2 YFSETQ. CDR3 DNA: TGCGCCAGCAGCTTGGCCGTGATTGAGGTTTCCTACAATGAGCAGTTCTTC. Protein product: CASSLAVIEVSYNEQFF.

The chain employs TRBV14 and TRBJ2-3; 15 nucleotides match TRBD2. The CDR3 covers 17 residues. Per germline, CDR1 SGHDN and CDR2 FVKESK. The V gene end was trimmed by 4 bases and the J gene end by 6 bases; junction bases not matched to a gene: 8. The CDR3 loop reads CASSLGLAGGQGDTQYF. In DNA, the CDR3 is TGTGCCAGCAGCCTGGGACTAGCGGGGGGCCAAGGGGATACGCAGTATTTT.

This chain links TRBV7-2 with TRBJ2-1, with TRBD1 as a possible D gene (5 bases). Germline V gene lookup returns CDR1 SGHTA and CDR2 FQGNSA. This CDR3 spans 15 amino acids. Trimming shortened V by 5 bases and J by 4 bases, and 15 bases separated the two germline ends. The CDR3 nucleotides are TGTGCCAGCAGCCTAGAGGCCAGGGCGTACAATGAGCAGTTCTTC. Encoded protein: CASSLEARAYNEQFF. The whole variable domain, remainder taken from reference TRBV7-2 and TRBJ2-1, is GAGVSQSPSNKVTEKGKDVELRCDPISGHTALYWYRQSLGQGLEFLIYFQGNSAPDKSGLPSDRFSAERTGGSVSTLTIQRTQQEDSAVYLCASSLEARAYNEQFFGPGTRLTVL.

CDR3: CASKGTVSINQPQHF. The CDR3 nucleotides read TGTGCCAGCAAGGGGACAGTCAGTATCAATCAGCCCCAGCATTTT. The chain recombines TRBV2 with TRBJ1-5; 7 bases map to TRBD1. J was trimmed by 3 bases and V by 7 bases; bases with no gene match: 9. Germline V gene data show CDR1 as SNHLY and CDR2 as FYNNEI. CDR3 length equals 15 residues.

This chain links TRBV10-1 with TRBJ2-7; D is perhaps TRBD2 (6 bases). This CDR3 spans 14 amino acids. The V gene's germline CDR1 is WNHNN and CDR2 SYGVQD (reference sequence). Trimming removed 6 bases from V and 4 bases from J, with 16 bases in between. In DNA, the CDR3 is TGCGCCAGCAGCCCGGGGGATATTGGGTACGAGCAGTACTTC. This codes for CASSPGDIGYEQYF.

CDR3 sequence reads: CASIDRGYMNTEAFF. The CDR3 DNA follows: TGTGCCAGCATAGACAGGGGGTACATGAACACTGAAGCTTTCTTT. The chain carries TRBV18 and TRBJ1-1; 9 bases match TRBD1. Per germline, CDR1 KGHSH and CDR2 LQKENI. V shed 8 bases, J shed 0 bases, and the junction held 7 bases outside the gene matches. The CDR3 loop spans 15 amino acids.

This chain links TRBV28 with TRBJ1-4; 9 bases are shared with TRBD1. This CDR3 region has 13 residues. Germline assignment: CDR1 MDHEN and CDR2 SYDVKM. The V segment lost 11 bases and the J segment 7 bases; nucleotides outside the gene matches: 8. The CDR3 protein is CAGTGPLFEKLFF. In DNA, the CDR3 is TGTGCCGGGACAGGGCCTCTCTTTGAAAAACTGTTTTTT.

The chain links TRBV5-6 to TRBJ2-1, with no clear D. The germline V gene encodes CDR1 SGHDT and CDR2 YYEEEE. The CDR3 is made up of 12 amino acids. V was clipped by 4 bases and J by 12 bases, with 14 bases between them. CDR3 residues: CASSPEHYWQFF. The CDR3, as DNA: TGTGCCAGCAGCCCGGAGCATTATTGGCAGTTCTTC.

Only one count was recorded for this clone. The genes are TRBV7-2 and TRBJ2-7; D is perhaps TRBD2 (6 bases). Germline values: CDR1 SGHTA, CDR2 FQGNSA. V was clipped by 4 bases and J by 3 bases, with 13 bases between them. The CDR3 totals 14 residues. The CDR3 loop is CASSYRDSFYEQYV. CDR3 DNA sequence: TGTGCCAGCAGCTACCGGGACTCGTTCTACGAGCAGTACGTC.

This clone was observed a handful of times. Other DNA sequences in the sample encode the same CDR3. The chain combines TRBV14 with TRBJ2-1; 10 bases align to TRBD2. Germline CDR1 and CDR2: SGHDN and FVKESK. V was clipped by 1 base and J by 2 bases; unmatched bases: 2. The CDR3 spans 16 residues. The CDR3: CASSQGSGGAYNEQFF. For the CDR3, the DNA is TGTGCCAGCAGCCAAGGGAGCGGGGGGGCCTACAATGAGCAGTTCTTC.

This clone was observed a few times. This chain uses TRBV29-1 with TRBJ1-2, with 7 bases aligning to TRBD1. This CDR3 has 14 amino acids. V trimming: 0 bases; J trimming: 5 bases; junction bases outside the gene matches: 6. The germline V gene has CDR1 SQVTM and CDR2 ANQGSEA. The DNA of the CDR3 is TGCAGCGTTGAAGATCGGCCAGGGGGGTATGGCTACACCTTC. Translation: CSVEDRPGGYGYTF.

The chain has TRBV29-1 and TRBJ2-5; the match to TRBD1 covers 11 bases. The junction had 9 bases not matched to a gene; V was cut back by 2 bases and J by 4 bases. Germline loops: CDR1 SQVTM, CDR2 ANQGSEA. The CDR3 has 16 amino acids. The CDR3 loop is CSVESFGTGGGETQYF. The DNA for the CDR3 is TGCAGCGTTGAATCCTTCGGGACAGGGGGGGGAGAGACCCAGTACTTC.

V usage is TRBV6-1 and J usage is TRBJ1-1; 7 nucleotides match TRBD1. J gave up 8 bases and V 6 bases, and 6 bases lay outside the gene matches. Germline assignment: CDR1 MNHNS and CDR2 SASEGT. This CDR3 contains 12 residues. CDR3: CASRSTTGEAFF. In DNA form, the CDR3 reads TGTGCCAGCAGAAGTACGACAGGGGAAGCTTTCTTT.

The sample holds one count of this clone. As DNA, the CDR3 is TGTGCCAGCAGCGAAAGGACAGGCGGTGGAAACACCATATATTTT. Translated: CASSERTGGGNTIYF. The chain combines TRBV9 with TRBJ1-3; 7 nucleotides agree with TRBD1. The CDR3 loop spans 15 amino acids. Germline assignment: CDR1 SGDLS and CDR2 YYNGEE. The V gene end was trimmed by 3 bases and the J gene end by 3 bases; junction bases not matched to a gene: 6.

The chain employs TRBV5-1 and TRBJ2-5, with TRBD2 matching 7 bases. This CDR3 has 14 residues. With V trimmed by 2 bases and J by 4 bases, 5 bases remained unmatched. In germline, CDR1 is SGHRS, CDR2 YFSETQ. In DNA form, the CDR3 reads TGCGCCAGCAGCTTCGGACTAGAAAGAGAGACCCAGTACTTC. Residues: CASSFGLERETQYF.

The chain combines TRBV4-1 with TRBJ2-5; D may be TRBD2 (6 bases). There are 15 residues in the CDR3. V was pared by 4 bases and J by 4 bases, with 16 bases between. Germline V gene data show CDR1 as MGHRA and CDR2 as YSYEKL. CDR3 in amino acids: CASSRRAEGGETQYF. CDR3 nucleotides: TGCGCCAGCAGCCGGAGGGCGGAGGGCGGAGAGACCCAGTACTTC.